This is a list of T cell receptor beta chains from one sample in a study of blood T cell repertoires in COVID-19. The repertoire was sequenced with immunoSEQ multiplex PCR; TCRdb's copy has only in-frame clones and lacks some. The sample includes 100,000 or so clones, 88% of them seen just once. Sequencing was performed on peripheral blood. These receptors were obtained from a human donor in a cohort sampled during active COVID-19. The CDR3 runs from the conserved cysteine through the conserved F or W. The order of the fields is D gene, J gene, clone size, V gene, CDR3 protein, CDR3 DNA. A D gene is named only where the DNA matches it firmly. The size field is filled for only some rows; it gives once, few, many or a size class.

d_gene: -; j_gene: TRBJ2-7; abundance: -; v_gene: TRBV9; CDR3aa: CASSVEVGGTYEQYF; CDR3nt: TGTGCCAGCAGCGTAGAAGTTGGGGGGACCTACGAGCAGTACTTC
d_gene: TRBD2; j_gene: TRBJ2-7; abundance: -; v_gene: TRBV6-2/TRBV6-3; CDR3aa: CASSALAGGPYEQYF; CDR3nt: TGTGCCAGCAGTGCCCTAGCGGGAGGGCCTTACGAGCAGTACTTC
d_gene: TRBD1; j_gene: TRBJ2-7; abundance: -; v_gene: TRBV29-1; CDR3aa: CSVVHPGQGYEQYF; CDR3nt: TGCAGCGTTGTCCACCCGGGACAGGGTTACGAGCAGTACTTC
d_gene: TRBD2; j_gene: TRBJ2-5; abundance: -; v_gene: TRBV7-9; CDR3aa: CASSLVGLAGAGETQYF; CDR3nt: TGTGCCAGCAGCTTAGTGGGCCTAGCGGGAGCCGGAGAGACCCAGTACTTC
d_gene: -; j_gene: TRBJ2-7; abundance: -; v_gene: TRBV7-2; CDR3aa: CASSFSREEEQYF; CDR3nt: TGTGCCAGCAGCTTTAGCAGGGAGGAGGAGCAGTACTTC
d_gene: TRBD1; j_gene: TRBJ2-3; abundance: once; v_gene: TRBV28; CDR3aa: CASSSGTGSVDTQYF; CDR3nt: TGTGCCAGCTCGTCCGGGACAGGTTCGGTAGATACGCAGTATTTT
d_gene: -; j_gene: TRBJ2-2; abundance: few; v_gene: TRBV7-2; CDR3aa: CASSFQGLGELFF; CDR3nt: TGTGCCAGCAGCTTCCAGGGGTTGGGGGAGCTGTTTTTT
d_gene: -; j_gene: TRBJ2-3; abundance: once; v_gene: TRBV15; CDR3aa: CATSRVADTDTQYF; CDR3nt: TGTGCCACCAGCCGAGTAGCAGACACAGATACGCAGTATTTT
d_gene: TRBD1; j_gene: TRBJ2-5; abundance: -; v_gene: TRBV7-9; CDR3aa: CASNTRQGNQETQYF; CDR3nt: TGTGCCAGCAACACCCGACAGGGCAACCAAGAGACCCAGTACTTC
d_gene: TRBD1; j_gene: TRBJ2-3; abundance: -; v_gene: TRBV27; CDR3aa: CASRSTGSDTQYF; CDR3nt: TGTGCCAGCAGATCGACAGGGTCAGATACGCAGTATTTT
d_gene: -; j_gene: TRBJ1-6; abundance: -; v_gene: TRBV5-5; CDR3aa: CASSRLEQRAYNSPLHF; CDR3nt: TGTGCCAGCAGCCGGCTGGAACAGAGAGCCTATAATTCACCCCTCCACTTT
d_gene: TRBD1; j_gene: TRBJ1-1; abundance: once; v_gene: TRBV6-2/TRBV6-3; CDR3aa: CASSRQGAAFF; CDR3nt: TGTGCCAGCAGTCGACAGGGAGCAGCTTTCTTT
d_gene: TRBD2; j_gene: TRBJ2-3; abundance: -; v_gene: TRBV11-3; CDR3aa: CASSLPGLADTQYF; CDR3nt: TGTGCCAGCAGCCTCCCGGGACTAGCAGATACGCAGTATTTT
d_gene: -; j_gene: TRBJ1-1; abundance: -; v_gene: TRBV29-1; CDR3aa: CSVRGGLVTEAFF; CDR3nt: TGCAGCGTTCGGGGGGGCCTGGTCACTGAAGCTTTCTTT
d_gene: -; j_gene: TRBJ1-2; abundance: -; v_gene: TRBV21-1; CDR3aa: CASSKEGGVGIRDGYTF; CDR3nt: TGTGCCAGCAGCAAAGAAGGGGGCGTAGGGATTAGGGATGGCTACACCTTC
d_gene: -; j_gene: TRBJ2-7; abundance: -; v_gene: TRBV2; CDR3aa: CASSFELYEQYF; CDR3nt: TGTGCCAGCAGTTTTGAACTCTACGAGCAGTACTTC
d_gene: -; j_gene: TRBJ2-1; abundance: once; v_gene: TRBV19; CDR3aa: CASSIGGVELLPIQRQSSYNEQFF; CDR3nt: TGTGCCAGTAGTATAGGAGGAGTGGAACTATTACCCATCCAGCGCCAAAGCTCCTACAATGAGCAGTTCTTC
d_gene: TRBD2; j_gene: TRBJ2-2; abundance: many; v_gene: TRBV5-1; CDR3aa: CATHPGLAGGTGELFF; CDR3nt: TGCGCCACCCACCCGGGACTAGCGGGAGGCACCGGGGAGCTGTTTTTT
d_gene: TRBD2; j_gene: TRBJ2-1; abundance: -; v_gene: TRBV7-7; CDR3aa: CASSSSLTSGSRGEQFF; CDR3nt: TGTGCTAGCAGCTCGAGCTTGACTAGCGGGAGTCGCGGTGAGCAGTTCTTC
d_gene: TRBD1; j_gene: TRBJ2-5; abundance: -; v_gene: TRBV9; CDR3aa: CASSVAGGRQETQYF; CDR3nt: TGTGCCAGCAGCGTAGCAGGGGGCCGCCAAGAGACCCAGTACTTC
d_gene: TRBD1; j_gene: TRBJ1-5; abundance: -; v_gene: TRBV28; CDR3aa: CASSGTGNQPQHF; CDR3nt: TGTGCCAGCAGCGGGACAGGCAATCAGCCCCAGCATTTT
d_gene: TRBD2; j_gene: TRBJ2-2; abundance: -; v_gene: TRBV5-1; CDR3aa: CASSSGLAGGATGELFF; CDR3nt: TGCGCCAGCAGCTCGGGACTAGCGGGAGGGGCCACCGGGGAGCTGTTTTTT
d_gene: TRBD2; j_gene: TRBJ2-5; abundance: -; v_gene: TRBV18; CDR3aa: CASSPSRLAGQETQYF; CDR3nt: TGTGCCAGCTCACCGTCACGACTAGCGGGGCAAGAGACCCAGTACTTC
d_gene: -; j_gene: TRBJ2-1; abundance: -; v_gene: TRBV12-3/TRBV12-4; CDR3aa: CASSPDRNNEQFF; CDR3nt: TGTGCCAGCAGCCCGGACAGAAACAATGAGCAGTTCTTC
d_gene: -; j_gene: TRBJ2-7; abundance: -; v_gene: TRBV12-5; CDR3aa: CASARDGSSYEQYF; CDR3nt: TGTGCTAGTGCCCGGGACGGGAGCTCCTACGAGCAGTACTTC
d_gene: -; j_gene: TRBJ2-3; abundance: -; v_gene: TRBV2; CDR3aa: CASGAASTDTQYF; CDR3nt: TGTGCCAGCGGGGCCGCGAGCACAGATACGCAGTATTTT
d_gene: TRBD1; j_gene: TRBJ2-5; abundance: -; v_gene: TRBV5-1; CDR3aa: CASSYGTDKETQYF; CDR3nt: TGCGCCAGCAGCTACGGGACAGACAAAGAGACCCAGTACTTC
d_gene: TRBD2; j_gene: TRBJ2-3; abundance: -; v_gene: TRBV4-2; CDR3aa: CASSQEAPTSGSADTQYF; CDR3nt: TGTGCCAGCAGCCAAGAGGCCCCAACTAGCGGGAGCGCAGATACGCAGTATTTT
d_gene: TRBD2; j_gene: TRBJ2-7; abundance: -; v_gene: TRBV3-1/TRBV3-2; CDR3aa: CASSPTGLAGTYEQYF; CDR3nt: TGTGCCAGCAGCCCCACGGGACTAGCGGGTACCTACGAGCAGTACTTC
d_gene: -; j_gene: TRBJ2-1; abundance: once; v_gene: TRBV10-1; CDR3aa: CASSQQGDGEQFF; CDR3nt: TGCGCCAGCAGTCAACAGGGAGATGGTGAGCAGTTCTTC
d_gene: -; j_gene: TRBJ1-1; abundance: -; v_gene: TRBV18; CDR3aa: CASSATLNTEAFF; CDR3nt: TGTGCCAGCTCAGCGACACTGAACACTGAAGCTTTCTTT
d_gene: -; j_gene: TRBJ2-3; abundance: -; v_gene: TRBV7-2; CDR3aa: CASSLAIPTDTQYF; CDR3nt: TGTGCCAGCAGCTTGGCCATCCCCACAGATACGCAGTATTTT
d_gene: -; j_gene: TRBJ2-7; abundance: -; v_gene: TRBV7-8; CDR3aa: CASSLVGLPYEQYF; CDR3nt: TGTGCCAGCAGCTTAGTCGGACTTCCCTACGAGCAGTACTTC
d_gene: TRBD2; j_gene: TRBJ2-7; abundance: -; v_gene: TRBV20-1; CDR3aa: CSASKDGSLAGLYEQYF; CDR3nt: TGCAGTGCTAGTAAGGATGGGTCACTAGCGGGGTTATACGAGCAGTACTTC
d_gene: TRBD2; j_gene: TRBJ2-2; abundance: -; v_gene: TRBV28; CDR3aa: CASSFLAGGPNTGELFF; CDR3nt: TGTGCCAGCAGTTTCTTAGCGGGAGGCCCGAACACCGGGGAGCTGTTTTTT
d_gene: -; j_gene: TRBJ1-6; abundance: -; v_gene: TRBV18; CDR3aa: CASSPSPSRDSPLHF; CDR3nt: TGTGCCAGCTCACCCTCCCCTAGCAGAGATTCACCCCTCCACTTT
d_gene: TRBD2; j_gene: TRBJ2-7; abundance: -; v_gene: TRBV29-1; CDR3aa: CSVEDGGLAGGEQYF; CDR3nt: TGCAGCGTTGAAGATGGGGGACTAGCGGGAGGCGAGCAGTACTTC
d_gene: -; j_gene: TRBJ2-7; abundance: -; v_gene: TRBV7-7; CDR3aa: CASTLEGLSYEQYF; CDR3nt: TGTGCTAGCACCTTAGAGGGACTGAGTTACGAGCAGTACTTC
d_gene: TRBD2; j_gene: TRBJ2-1; abundance: -; v_gene: TRBV7-2; CDR3aa: CASSRGLAASNEQFF; CDR3nt: TGTGCCAGCAGCCGGGGACTAGCGGCGTCCAATGAGCAGTTCTTC
d_gene: TRBD1; j_gene: TRBJ1-5; abundance: -; v_gene: TRBV7-9; CDR3aa: CASSLAGTGNQPQHF; CDR3nt: TGTGCCAGCAGCTTAGCGGGGACAGGGAATCAGCCCCAGCATTTT
d_gene: -; j_gene: TRBJ2-3; abundance: -; v_gene: TRBV7-9; CDR3aa: CASSLFLRVGTDTQYF; CDR3nt: TGTGCCAGCAGCTTATTCCTCCGGGTTGGCACAGATACGCAGTATTTT
d_gene: -; j_gene: TRBJ2-7; abundance: -; v_gene: TRBV7-2; CDR3aa: CASSLVAGREQYF; CDR3nt: TGTGCCAGCAGCTTAGTGGCGGGTCGCGAGCAGTACTTC
d_gene: TRBD2; j_gene: TRBJ2-1; abundance: -; v_gene: TRBV28; CDR3aa: CASSSSGGRGDEQFF; CDR3nt: TGTGCCAGCAGTTCCTCGGGCGGGAGGGGGGATGAGCAGTTCTTC
d_gene: -; j_gene: TRBJ2-1; abundance: once; v_gene: TRBV19; CDR3aa: CASSTAYNEQFF; CDR3nt: TGTGCCAGTAGTACGGCCTACAATGAGCAGTTCTTC
d_gene: TRBD1; j_gene: TRBJ1-2; abundance: once; v_gene: TRBV6-5; CDR3aa: CASSYQRTGRGYTF; CDR3nt: TGTGCCAGCAGTTACCAAAGGACAGGTCGAGGCTACACCTTC
d_gene: -; j_gene: TRBJ2-4; abundance: -; v_gene: TRBV7-9; CDR3aa: CASSPSAKNIQYF; CDR3nt: TGTGCCAGCAGCCCCTCGGCCAAAAACATTCAGTACTTC
d_gene: -; j_gene: TRBJ1-1; abundance: -; v_gene: TRBV28; CDR3aa: CASRSRSTEAFF; CDR3nt: TGTGCCAGCAGATCGAGGAGCACTGAAGCTTTCTTT
d_gene: TRBD1; j_gene: TRBJ2-3; abundance: -; v_gene: TRBV5-1; CDR3aa: CASSRDRPTDTQYF; CDR3nt: TGCGCCAGCAGCCGGGACAGGCCCACAGATACGCAGTATTTT
d_gene: TRBD1; j_gene: TRBJ2-1; abundance: -; v_gene: TRBV5-8; CDR3aa: CASSGWTGSTFNEQFF; CDR3nt: TGTGCCAGCAGCGGCTGGACAGGGAGTACGTTCAATGAGCAGTTCTTC
d_gene: -; j_gene: TRBJ1-5; abundance: -; v_gene: TRBV20-1; CDR3aa: CSASRGYDQPQHF; CDR3nt: TGCAGTGCTAGTCGGGGGTACGATCAGCCCCAGCATTTT
d_gene: -; j_gene: TRBJ2-2; abundance: -; v_gene: TRBV6-5; CDR3aa: CASSLRGAGELFF; CDR3nt: TGTGCCAGCAGCCTCAGGGGGGCCGGGGAGCTGTTTTTT
d_gene: -; j_gene: TRBJ2-7; abundance: -; v_gene: TRBV2; CDR3aa: CARETGAGYEQYF; CDR3nt: TGTGCCCGGGAGACGGGAGCAGGCTACGAGCAGTACTTC
d_gene: -; j_gene: TRBJ1-5; abundance: -; v_gene: TRBV6-1; CDR3aa: CASSDGGGNQPQHF; CDR3nt: TGTGCCAGCAGTGACGGGGGGGGCAATCAGCCCCAGCATTTT
d_gene: -; j_gene: TRBJ2-1; abundance: -; v_gene: TRBV4-1; CDR3aa: CASSLEAYNEQFF; CDR3nt: TGCGCCAGCAGCCTCGAGGCCTACAATGAGCAGTTCTTC
d_gene: -; j_gene: TRBJ2-1; abundance: -; v_gene: TRBV7-3; CDR3aa: CASSLRVRDEQFF; CDR3nt: TGTGCCAGCAGCTTACGGGTTCGGGATGAGCAGTTCTTC
d_gene: -; j_gene: TRBJ2-1; abundance: -; v_gene: TRBV12-5; CDR3aa: CASGLVPDGSHLFNEQFF; CDR3nt: TGTGCTAGTGGTTTGGTACCCGACGGGAGCCACTTGTTCAATGAGCAGTTCTTC
d_gene: TRBD1; j_gene: TRBJ2-7; abundance: -; v_gene: TRBV30; CDR3aa: CAWRRTGGHEQYF; CDR3nt: TGTGCCTGGAGGAGGACAGGGGGGCACGAGCAGTACTTC
d_gene: -; j_gene: TRBJ2-7; abundance: -; v_gene: TRBV5-1; CDR3aa: CASSLDTRRTYEQYF; CDR3nt: TGCGCCAGCAGCTTGGATACTCGGAGAACCTACGAGCAGTACTTC
d_gene: TRBD2; j_gene: TRBJ2-3; abundance: -; v_gene: TRBV7-6; CDR3aa: CASSLAGGPTDTQYF; CDR3nt: TGTGCCAGCAGCTTAGCGGGAGGGCCCACAGATACGCAGTATTTT